This T cell receptor (beta chain) was profiled in a study of CD8 T cells in ankylosing spondylitis. Study-wide results and limits: Disease-linked clones proved CD8+ and comparatively uncommon in peripheral blood. Characteristic, it appeared, of ankylosing spondylitis blood was a TCR beta motif of roughly eight highly homologous variants.

This clonotype was observed a few times. No antigen is known for it. The CDR3 spans 15 residues. Germline lookup yields CDR1 SGHRS and CDR2 YFSETQ. The V gene lost 0 bases and the J gene lost 7 bases, with 13 bases spanning the gap. Construction of TCR beta libraries was performed using quantitative 5'-RACE with molecular barcodes. TCRdb re-derived calls from the 5' RACE reads in MiXCR, one entry per CDR3 protein. The table has some 840,000 distinct CDR3 sequences, about 10% seen once. Sample: blood, either unsorted or a sorted T cell fraction (not recorded which). The chain combines TRBV5-1 with TRBJ2-2; D possibly corresponds to TRBD2 (5 bases). The source of this sequence is a male donor with ankylosing spondylitis. CDR3 loop: CASSLVPGSGGELFF. DNA for the CDR3: TGCGCCAGCAGCTTGGTCCCGGGATCGGGCGGGGAGCTGTTTTTT. The complete variable domain, with remaining parts taken from reference TRBV5-1 and TRBJ2-2, reads KAGVTQTPRYLIKTRGQQVTLSCSPISGHRSVSWYQQTPGQGLQFLFEYFSETQRNKGNFPGRFSGRQFSNSRSEMNVSTLELGDSALYLCASSLVPGSGGELFFGEGSRLTVL.